This record covers a single T cell receptor beta chain. Its antigen is unknown. The time point denotes: patch test 3, about 24 weeks after DPC sensitization. Sample treatment: therapeutic diphenylcyclopropenone sensitization with weekly scalp DPC. The data derive from a study of human T cells and chemical hapten exposure. Broader study findings: Significantly more large CDR3 similarity clusters arose among expanded TCRs than among controls. Healthy people's immune response may differ from that of the donors, who had alopecia.

The V and J ends lost 2 bases and 5 bases respectively, with 6 bases between them. The CDR3 spans 12 residues. TCRdb independently ran MiXCR on the RACE reads; one entry per CDR3 protein. The sample holds approximately 160,000 distinct CDR3 sequences, 28% seen once. The sequence came from a woman between 18 and 29 years old with alopecia areata. Some clones in this sample may be carry-over from other donors' samples. The V call is TRBV12-3 or TRBV12-4, the J call TRBJ2-5; D gene ambiguous. Specimen: whole blood, collected in connection with sensitization to the hapten diphenylcyclopropenone (DPC). The CDR3 loop is CASSLQRETQYF. As DNA, the CDR3 is TGTGCCAGCAGTTTACAGAGGGAGACCCAGTACTTC.